This T cell receptor (beta chain) was observed in a study of T cell responses to AZD1222 COVID-19 vaccine. Whole-study findings and limits: Spike-specific TCR breadth and depth went up after people got two AZD1222 doses. There were mostly white British donors and more females than males, and clonal diversity was possibly underestimated.

CDR1 SEHNR and CDR2 FQNEAQ come from the germline V gene (reference sequence). Trimming at V came to 3 bases and at J to 5 bases, leaving 5 bases not matched to a gene. CDR3 length: 15 residues. In the case of this clone: Its target is not known.

The method was immunoSEQ multiplex PCR; TCRdb's version includes in-frame clones alone and lacks a portion of them. Here the sample spans some 140,000 clones, around 93% being singletons. The receptor's source is an adult in good health. V and J are TRBV7-9 and TRBJ1-4, with 8 bases fitting TRBD1. Sample: peripheral blood, taken on day 0 of AZD1222 vaccination. Here the CDR3 DNA reads TGTGCCAGCAGCTTCTCATCAGGGGGCAATGAAAAACTGTTTTTT. It translates to CASSFSSGGNEKLFF. Variable domain in full (rest from reference TRBV7-9 and TRBJ1-4): DTGVSQNPRHKITKRGQNVTFRCDPISEHNRLYWYRQTLGQGPEFLTYFQNEAQLEKSRLLSDRFSAERPKGSFSTLEIQRTEQGDSAMYLCASSFSSGGNEKLFFGSGTQLSVL.